These 11 T cell receptor beta chains were all obtained from the same sample, sequenced in a study of blood T cell repertoires in COVID-19. The repertoire was sequenced with immunoSEQ multiplex PCR; TCRdb's copy has only in-frame clones and lacks some. The sample yields roughly 60,000 clones, 80% to 95% seen once. Sequences were obtained from peripheral blood. These receptors were collected from a woman of 80 years or more with active COVID-19.

J is TRBJ1-1 and V is TRBV7-9, with 9 bases lining up with TRBD1. The CDR3 sequence is 17 residues long. Trimming at V came to 6 bases and at J to 0 bases, leaving 11 bases not matched to a gene. From germline, CDR1 is SEHNR and CDR2 FQNEAQ (reference sequence). The CDR3 reads CASSYPGQGIMNTEAFF. The CDR3 bases are TGTGCCAGCAGTTATCCGGGACAGGGAATCATGAACACTGAAGCTTTCTTT.

A few counts support this clone. The rearrangement uses TRBV2 and TRBJ2-2; D may be TRBD1 (6 bases). The germline V gene has CDR1 SNHLY and CDR2 FYNNEI. V lost 6 bases, J lost 5 bases, and 13 bases lay in between. The CDR3 totals 14 residues. The CDR3 nucleotides are TGTGCCAGCAGCGTCTGGACAGTTACCGGGGAGCTGTTTTTT. Encoded protein: CASSVWTVTGELFF.

This chain connects TRBV28 to TRBJ1-3; TRBD1 agrees at 9 bases. Per the germline V gene, CDR1 is MDHEN and CDR2 is SYDVKM. J was trimmed by 1 base and V by 2 bases; bases with no gene match: 3. This CDR3 spans 16 amino acids. The CDR3 nucleotides read TGTGCCAGCAGTTTACAAGGACAGGGGTCTGGAAACACCATATATTTT. Protein product: CASSLQGQGSGNTIYF.

This clone was seen a single time. The sample holds other DNA sequences that translate to the same CDR3. J is TRBJ2-7 and V is TRBV5-6; D not certain. V gave up 1 base and J gave up 2 bases, with 4 bases separating them. CDR1 and CDR2 (germline): SGHDT, YYEEEE. This CDR3 region has 12 residues. Here the CDR3 DNA reads TGTGCCAGCAGCTTGCGAGCCTACGAGCAGTACTTC. It is translated as CASSLRAYEQYF.

The J gene is TRBJ2-4, the V gene TRBV6-5, with 9 bases fitting TRBD1. This CDR3 is built from 13 residues. Germline values: CDR1 MNHEY, CDR2 SVGAGI. V was pared by 5 bases and J by 5 bases, with 1 base of the junction left unmatched. The CDR3 region has the DNA TGTGCCAGCAGTAGGGACAGGGAAAACATTCAGTACTTC. Translating gives CASSRDRENIQYF.

The V and J genes are TRBV6-5 and TRBJ1-1; possibly TRBD1 for D (5 bases). Germline assignment: CDR1 MNHEY and CDR2 SVGAGI. V gave up 6 bases and J gave up 4 bases, with 12 bases separating them. The CDR3 is 13 residues long. This chain's CDR3 is CASSGGRGTEAFF. The CDR3 bases are TGTGCCAGCAGCGGGGGTAGGGGCACTGAAGCTTTCTTT.

The chain couples TRBV27 to TRBJ2-7; 9 nucleotides align to TRBD2. Trimming removed 3 bases from V and 7 bases from J; junction bases left unmatched: 7. The CDR3 spans 14 residues. Germline V gene data show CDR1 as MNHEY and CDR2 as SMNVEV (reference sequence). The CDR3 DNA follows: TGTGCCAGCAGTTTTGCGGGAGGGCCCGGTGAGCAGTACTTC. Protein product: CASSFAGGPGEQYF.

This chain uses TRBV27 with TRBJ2-2, with D maybe TRBD2 (6 bases). This CDR3 is 13 amino acids long. V lost 11 bases and J 2 bases, leaving 12 bases between the germline ends. The germline gives CDR1 MNHEY, CDR2 SMNVEV (reference sequence). CDR3 DNA sequence: TGTGCCGGCCGGGACTCCAACACCGGGGAGCTGTTTTTT. Protein: CAGRDSNTGELFF.

V usage is TRBV2 and J usage is TRBJ1-1; 8 positions agree with TRBD1. The CDR3 covers 14 residues. J lost 0 bases, V lost 5 bases, and 2 bases had no gene match. Germline V gives CDR1 SNHLY, CDR2 FYNNEI. CDR3 loop: CASSRDRLNTEAFF. CDR3 bases: TGTGCCAGCAGTCGGGACAGGTTGAACACTGAAGCTTTCTTT. Full variable domain (missing parts from reference TRBV2 and TRBJ1-1): EPEVTQTPSHQVTQMGQEVILRCVPISNHLYFYWYRQILGQKVEFLVSFYNNEISEKSEIFDDQFSVERPDGSNFTLKIRSTKLEDSAMYFCASSRDRLNTEAFFGQGTRLTVV.

This chain connects TRBV15 to TRBJ1-2; D gene uncertain. The CDR3 runs to 14 residues. CDR1 and CDR2 from the germline V gene are LNHNV and YYDKDF (reference sequence). Trimming left V 2 bases short and J 6 bases short, with 13 bases between. The CDR3 sequence: CATSRLDSDHGYTF. CDR3 sequence (DNA): TGTGCCACCAGCAGACTAGATAGTGATCATGGCTACACCTTC.

This chain uses TRBV11-3 with TRBJ2-5; TRBD2 matches at 9 bases. Trimming at V came to 5 bases and at J to 4 bases, leaving 8 bases not matched to a gene. Looked up from germline, CDR1 is SGHNT and CDR2 is YENEEA. This CDR3 is 15 amino acids long. The chain's CDR3 is CASSLGLAGPETQYF. CDR3 coding DNA: TGTGCCAGCAGCCTTGGGCTAGCGGGGCCAGAGACCCAGTACTTC.